The 7 T cell receptor beta chains below come from one sample, sequenced in a study of blood T cell repertoires in COVID-19 (dated by TCRdb to the early 2020s). The library was obtained by the immunoSEQ multiplex PCR assay. In its TCRdb copy, this immuneACCESS table keeps in-frame sequences only and misses some clones. Where compared with another copy, unresolved V genes explain less than half of these, and the others have no known cause. This sample gives roughly 200,000 clones in total; roughly four fifths of them show up just once. The ten largest clones represent about 12% of the sample. Sequencing was carried out using PBMCs or T cells enriched from blood (not recorded which). Receptor source: a man between 40 and 49 years old who had recovered from COVID-19.

This chain connects TRBV7-9 to TRBJ2-2; 8 positions match TRBD2. The junction had 4 bases not matched to a gene; V was cut back by 1 base and J by 0 bases. The length of the CDR3 is 17 residues. Germline V CDR1 and CDR2: SEHNR, FQNEAQ (reference sequence). The CDR3 loop reads CASSLVAGGANTGELFF. DNA for the CDR3: TGTGCCAGCAGCTTAGTGGCGGGGGGAGCGAACACCGGGGAGCTGTTTTTT.

This sequence joins TRBV6-5 and TRBJ2-2; D may be TRBD2 (5 bases). Germline loops: CDR1 MNHEY, CDR2 SVGAGI. CDR3 length: 15 residues. V lost 5 bases and J lost 1, with 11 bases in between. The CDR3 sequence is CASSPLGRNTGELFF. In DNA, the CDR3 is TGTGCCAGCAGTCCACTAGGGAGGAACACCGGGGAGCTGTTTTTT.

The V and J genes are TRBV11-2 and TRBJ1-1, with D unresolved. The V and J ends lost 8 bases and 8 bases respectively, with 15 bases between them. CDR1 SGHAT and CDR2 FQNNGV come from the germline V gene. This CDR3 contains 12 residues. CDR3: CASAHPAREAFF. In nucleotides, the CDR3 is TGTGCCAGCGCTCATCCGGCCAGGGAAGCTTTCTTT.

The V call is TRBV4-1, the J call TRBJ1-5; TRBD1 is a possible D gene (5 bases). Germline V CDR1 and CDR2: MGHRA, YSYEKL. Deletions cut 6 bases from V and 0 bases from J, with 6 bases between. This CDR3 region has 13 residues. The CDR3 DNA reads TGCGCCAGCAGACAGGATAGCAATCAGCCCCAGCATTTT. This translates into CASRQDSNQPQHF.

This clone was observed a single time. The chain links TRBV5-1 to TRBJ1-5, with D maybe TRBD1 (5 bases). The V end lost 4 bases, the J end lost 5 bases, and 13 bases lay between the germline ends. Germline V gives CDR1 SGHRS, CDR2 YFSETQ. This CDR3 comprises 14 residues. The DNA of the CDR3 is TGCGCCAGCAGCGTAACAGGTTTGGATCAGCCCCAGCATTTT. Translating it yields CASSVTGLDQPQHF.

The J gene is TRBJ1-1, the V gene TRBV7-8; maybe TRBD1 (5 bases). CDR3 size: 15 residues. Germline lookup yields CDR1 SGHVS and CDR2 FQNEAQ. V was pared by 1 base and J by 0 bases, with 9 bases between. This CDR3 is CASSLVGGMNTEAFF. The CDR3 bases are TGTGCCAGCAGCTTAGTGGGGGGGATGAACACTGAAGCTTTCTTT.

CDR3 in DNA: TGCAGCGTCAAGGACGGGAACAATCAGCCCCAGCATTTT. Amino acid sequence: CSVKDGNNQPQHF. This chain joins TRBV29-1 and TRBJ1-5; D call uncertain. This CDR3 comprises 13 residues. V dropped 6 bases and J dropped 3 bases, with 12 bases sitting between them. The germline V gene encodes CDR1 SQVTM and CDR2 ANQGSEA.